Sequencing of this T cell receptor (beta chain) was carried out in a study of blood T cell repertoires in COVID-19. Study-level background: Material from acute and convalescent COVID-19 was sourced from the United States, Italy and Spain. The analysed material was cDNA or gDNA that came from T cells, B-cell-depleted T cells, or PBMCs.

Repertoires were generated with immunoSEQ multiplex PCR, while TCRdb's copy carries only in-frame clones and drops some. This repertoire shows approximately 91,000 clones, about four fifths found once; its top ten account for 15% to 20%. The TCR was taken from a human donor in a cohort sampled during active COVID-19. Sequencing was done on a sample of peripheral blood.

CDR3 in DNA: TGTGCCAGCAGTGAAGCGCTTCGGGGCGAGCAGTACTTC. It is translated as CASSEALRGEQYF. J is TRBJ2-7 and V is TRBV6-1; maybe TRBD2 (5 bases). CDR1 and CDR2 from the germline V gene are MNHNS and SASEGT. V was clipped by 0 bases and J by 6 bases, with 9 bases between them. The CDR3 is made up of 13 amino acids.